The clone carrying this T cell receptor (beta chain) was detected many times. For the library, individual cDNA molecules each received unique molecular identifiers. MiXCR, run by TCRdb on the 5' RACE reads, gives a single entry per CDR3 protein. The data contain 120,000 to 150,000 distinct CDR3 sequences, 4.1% of them seen just once; the ten biggest clones take up 1.3% to 1.5%. The sample comes from a study of human T cells and chemical hapten exposure. Total RNA came from unfractionated whole blood. CDR1 is SGHAT and CDR2 is FQNNGV in the germline V gene. V lost 2 bases and J lost 3, with 8 bases in between. The CDR3 extends over 13 amino acids.

The chain links TRBV11-2 to TRBJ2-7; D not resolved. The TCR was taken from a female donor in good health. CDR3 sequence: CASSLMDGYEQYF. Written as DNA, the CDR3 is TGTGCCAGCAGCTTAATGGACGGCTACGAGCAGTACTTC.